What follows describes a single T cell receptor beta chain. This specimen comes from a study of shared clonotypes between healthy human individuals. Libraries were prepared by immunoSEQ multiplex PCR; TCRdb keeps only in-frame clonotypes and omits some of them. The table lists approximately 840,000 clones, 96% of them singletons. Naive CD8 cells comprised CD45RO-negative, CCR7-positively selected cells, excluding terminally differentiated effector memory CD45RA+ cells. The donors, healthy adults who were HIV-negative, had experienced no recent acute infections or vaccinations. This CDR3 comprises 16 residues. In germline, CDR1 is SEHNR, CDR2 FQNEAQ (reference sequence). Trimming shortened V by 4 bases and J by 2 bases, and 18 bases separated the two germline ends.

The material sequenced was naive CD8+ T cells sorted from blood. This chain links TRBV7-9 with TRBJ2-7, with D tentatively TRBD1 (6 bases). The sequence derives from a man in his thirties or forties in good health. The DNA of the CDR3 is TGTGCCAGCAGCTCCCATGACAGGCGCGTACCCTACGAGCAGTACTTC. This sequence encodes CASSSHDRRVPYEQYF.